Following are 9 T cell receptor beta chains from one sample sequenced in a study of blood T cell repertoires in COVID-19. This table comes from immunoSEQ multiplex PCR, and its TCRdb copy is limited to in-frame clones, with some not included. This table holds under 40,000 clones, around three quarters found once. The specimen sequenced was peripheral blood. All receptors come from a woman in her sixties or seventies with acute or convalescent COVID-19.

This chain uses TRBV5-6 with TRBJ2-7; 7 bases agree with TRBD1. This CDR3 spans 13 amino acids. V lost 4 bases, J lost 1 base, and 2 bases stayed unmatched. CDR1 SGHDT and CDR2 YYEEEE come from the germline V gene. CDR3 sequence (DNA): TGTGCCAGCAGCGCAGGGGGATCCTACGAGCAGTACTTC. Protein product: CASSAGGSYEQYF.

The CDR3 spells CASTPRAGGNNEQFF. DNA of the CDR3: TGTGCCAGCACCCCACGAGCGGGGGGTAACAATGAGCAGTTCTTC. The genes are TRBV2 and TRBJ2-1, with 9 bases matching TRBD2. This CDR3 spans 15 amino acids. Germline V gives CDR1 SNHLY, CDR2 FYNNEI. V shed 7 bases, J shed 5 bases, and the junction held 9 bases outside the gene matches.

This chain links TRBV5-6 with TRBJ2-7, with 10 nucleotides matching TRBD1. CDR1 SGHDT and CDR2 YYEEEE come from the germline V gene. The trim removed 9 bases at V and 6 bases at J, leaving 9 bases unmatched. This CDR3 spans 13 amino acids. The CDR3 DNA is TGTGCCACCAAGACAGGGGGCCATGGCGAGCAGTACTTC. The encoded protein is CATKTGGHGEQYF.

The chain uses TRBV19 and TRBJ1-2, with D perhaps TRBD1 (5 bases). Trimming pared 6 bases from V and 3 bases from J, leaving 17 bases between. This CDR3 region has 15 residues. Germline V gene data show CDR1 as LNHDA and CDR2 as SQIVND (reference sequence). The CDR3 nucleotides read TGTGCCAGTAGGACAGCGGGCTCCGGGCACTATGGCTACACCTTC. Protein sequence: CASRTAGSGHYGYTF.

The CDR3 sequence is CASSLDGGSNEKLFF. The CDR3 DNA is TGTGCCAGCAGCTTAGATGGGGGGTCTAATGAAAAACTGTTTTTT. The chain combines TRBV7-2 with TRBJ1-4; the D gene is possibly TRBD1 (5 bases). The germline V gene encodes CDR1 SGHTA and CDR2 FQGNSA. With 1 base removed from V and 3 bases from J, the gap between germline ends came to 9 bases. The CDR3 extends over 15 amino acids.

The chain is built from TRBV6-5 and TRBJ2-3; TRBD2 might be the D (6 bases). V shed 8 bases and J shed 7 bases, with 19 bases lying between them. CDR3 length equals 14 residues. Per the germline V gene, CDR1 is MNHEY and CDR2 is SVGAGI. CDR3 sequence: CASGVEGPWNTQYF. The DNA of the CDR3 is TGTGCCAGCGGGGTGGAGGGGCCCTGGAATACGCAGTATTTT.

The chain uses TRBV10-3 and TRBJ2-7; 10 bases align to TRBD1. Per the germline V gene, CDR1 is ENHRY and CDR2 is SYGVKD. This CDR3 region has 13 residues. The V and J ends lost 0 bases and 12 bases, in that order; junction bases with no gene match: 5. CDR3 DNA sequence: TGTGCCATCAGTGAGTCGACAGGGGGCATGCTGTACTTC. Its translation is CAISESTGGMLYF.

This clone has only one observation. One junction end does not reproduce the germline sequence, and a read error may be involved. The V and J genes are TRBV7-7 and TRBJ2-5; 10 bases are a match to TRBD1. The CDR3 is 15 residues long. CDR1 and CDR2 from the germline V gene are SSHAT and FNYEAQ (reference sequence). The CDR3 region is CASSLRTGGMETQYF. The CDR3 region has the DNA TGTGCTAGCAGCTTGAGGACAGGGGGGATGGAGACCCAGTACTTC.

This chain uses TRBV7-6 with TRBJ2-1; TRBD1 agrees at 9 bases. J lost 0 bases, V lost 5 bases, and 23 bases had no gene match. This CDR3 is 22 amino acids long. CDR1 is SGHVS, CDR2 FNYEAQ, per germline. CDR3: CASSLALSRDRERVSSYNEQFF. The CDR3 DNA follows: TGTGCCAGCAGCCTTGCACTATCCCGGGACAGGGAAAGGGTAAGCTCCTACAATGAGCAGTTCTTC.